Listed below are T cell receptor beta chains from one sample, sequenced in a study of cytomegalovirus exposure and HLA in healthy donors. The table came from immunoSEQ multiplex PCR; TCRdb's copy has only in-frame clones and leaves some out. The top ten clones hold over 2% of a sample with about 130,000 clones, 80% of them seen once. The sample consisted of PBMCs. The source of these receptors is a young man in good health and CMV-seronegative. The CDR3 runs from the conserved cysteine through the conserved F or W. D genes are given only for firm matches. Where a row states a size, it is once, few, many or the class of an expanded clone; other rows omit it.

>TRBV9|TRBJ2-1|TRBD2|NA
TGTGCCAGCAGCAACCGCCCCGGGACTAGCCACAATGAGCAGTTCTTC
CASSNRPGTSHNEQFF
>TRBV10-1|TRBJ2-4|NA|NA
TGCGCCAGCAGCTTAGCAAACGAAAACATTCAGTACTTC
CASSLANENIQYF
>TRBV29-1|TRBJ1-5|NA|NA
TGCAGCGTGTCCAAGACAGATAGCAATCAGCCCCAGCATTTT
CSVSKTDSNQPQHF
>TRBV11-2|TRBJ2-5|TRBD2|NA
TGTGCCAGCAGCCGACTAGCGGGTAACCAAGAGACCCAGTACTTC
CASSRLAGNQETQYF
>TRBV15|TRBJ2-7|TRBD1|once
TGTGCCACCAGCACCGGACAGGGGGCCAGGGAGCAGTACTTC
CATSTGQGAREQYF
>TRBV2|TRBJ2-1|TRBD2|NA
TGTGCCAGCAGAGACCGGACTAGCGGGAGGGGGGATGAGCAGTTCTTC
CASRDRTSGRGDEQFF
>TRBV29-1|TRBJ1-1|NA|NA
TGCAGCGTGAGAGGGGGTCCGAACACTGAAGCTTTCTTT
CSVRGGPNTEAFF
>TRBV7-2|TRBJ2-1|TRBD2|NA
TGTGCCAGCAGCTTAGGGGGACTAGCGGGACTCAATGAGCAGTTCTTC
CASSLGGLAGLNEQFF
>TRBV6-6|TRBJ2-3|NA|NA
TGTGCCAGCAGTTACCACATAGAGTCGAGACTCTGGCAGTATTTT
CASSYHIESRLWQYF
>TRBV30|TRBJ2-7|NA|once
TGTGCCTGGAGTGGGAGTAGTAGGGAGCAGTACTTC
CAWSGSSREQYF
>TRBV6-5|TRBJ2-5|TRBD1|NA
TGTGCCAGCAGTGACAGGGGAGGTACTGAGACCCAGTACTTC
CASSDRGGTETQYF
>TRBV7-9|TRBJ2-1|TRBD2|NA
TGTGCCAGCAGCTTAGAAGGTAGCGGGAGCCCACATAATGAGCAGTTCTTC
CASSLEGSGSPHNEQFF
>TRBV9|TRBJ2-1|NA|NA
TGTGCCAGCAGCTCCCAAGGCGGCGTCCGGTGGCAGTTCTTC
CASSSQGGVRWQFF
>TRBV6-5|TRBJ1-6|TRBD1|NA
TGTGCCACAAGGGGGCGTTCCGACAATTCACCCCTCCACTTT
CATRGRSDNSPLHF
>TRBV23-1|TRBJ1-3|TRBD1|NA
TGCGCCAGGGACAGGCCGGTGAAAGTCCACACCATATATTTT
CARDRPVKVHTIYF
>TRBV6-1|TRBJ2-1|TRBD2|NA
TGTGCCAGCAGTGTTGTAGCGGGAGGGGGAAATGAGCAGTTCTTC
CASSVVAGGGNEQFF
>TRBV28|TRBJ2-5|TRBD2|NA
TGTGCCAGCACCCCCCGGGGGGAGGCAAAAGAGACCCAGTACTTC
CASTPRGEAKETQYF
>TRBV13|TRBJ2-3|NA|few
TGTGCCAGCAGCTTATCGGATACGCAGTATTTT
CASSLSDTQYF
>TRBV30|TRBJ1-3|NA|NA
TGTGCCTGGGGCCCCGGACTGCCTGGAAACACCATATATTTT
CAWGPGLPGNTIYF
>TRBV11-2|TRBJ2-1|NA|few
TGTGCCAGCAGCTTAGGGGCTAGCAGCTACAATGAGCAGTTCTTC
CASSLGASSYNEQFF
>TRBV6-5|TRBJ1-2|NA|NA
TGTGCCAGCAGTTACTCGAGGCCCGGGGGTGGCTATGGCTACACCTTC
CASSYSRPGGGYGYTF
>TRBV6-1|TRBJ1-3|NA|NA
TGTGCCAGCAGTGAATTTTTCGGTGTGTCTGGAAACACCATATATTTT
CASSEFFGVSGNTIYF
>TRBV6-1|TRBJ1-4|NA|few
TGTGCCAGCAGTGATGTCCAGGGCGAAAAACTGTTTTTT
CASSDVQGEKLFF
>TRBV28|TRBJ1-1|NA|NA
TGTGCCAGCAGTTTAGGGAGGGGGTGGACTGAAGCTTTCTTT
CASSLGRGWTEAFF
>TRBV18|TRBJ2-7|TRBD2|NA
TGTGCCAGCTTGAGGAGCGGGACCTCCTACGAGCAGTACTTC
CASLRSGTSYEQYF
>TRBV19|TRBJ1-5|NA|NA
TGTGCCAGTAGTATCCGACGGCCGAATAGCCAGCCCCAGCATTTT
CASSIRRPNSQPQHF
>TRBV19|TRBJ2-1|NA|NA
TGTGCCAGTAGTATAGATCTGGAGTACCCCTACAATGAGCAGTTCTTC
CASSIDLEYPYNEQFF
>TRBV19|TRBJ1-5|TRBD1|NA
TGTGCCAGTAGTATAGAGGGACAGGGGAATCGACGCCAGCCCCAGCATTTT
CASSIEGQGNRRQPQHF
>TRBV15|TRBJ1-2|NA|once
TGTGCCACCAGCAGAGATCGGCGGGGCTACACCTTC
CATSRDRRGYTF
>TRBV12-2|TRBJ2-1|NA|NA
TGTGCAAGCCAGCCCAGCGGGAGGAGGTATGAGCAGTTCTTC
CASQPSGRRYEQFF
>TRBV18|TRBJ2-5|NA|NA
TGTGCCAGCTCACTCATCCAAGAGACCCAGTACTTC
CASSLIQETQYF
>TRBV4-3|TRBJ1-2|TRBD1|NA
TGCGCCAGCAGCCAAGGGCTGAGGGACAGGGGTGGGTATGGCTACACCTTC
CASSQGLRDRGGYGYTF